This T cell receptor beta chain derives from a study of T cell responses to AZD1222 COVID-19 vaccine. The germline CDR1 and CDR2 sequences are MDHEN and SYDVKM. This CDR3 is 12 amino acids long. V gave up 11 bases and J gave up 8 bases, with 13 bases separating them. Only one count was recorded for this clone. Sequencing used immunoSEQ multiplex PCR; TCRdb keeps in-frame clones, though not all of them. The sample consists of about 60,000 clones, approximately 89% of them appearing once. The sequenced sample was peripheral blood, obtained on day 0 of MenACWY control vaccination. This receptor was obtained from an adult in good health. The gene calls are TRBV28 and TRBJ1-6; D is unclear. The CDR3 loop is CAAGGLDSPLHF. The CDR3, as DNA: TGTGCCGCAGGCGGGTTGGATTCACCCCTCCACTTT.